This TCR beta chain was sequenced during a study of OX40 agonist ivuxolimab in advanced cancers. Study-level background: Dose-escalation patients were diagnosed with hepatocellular carcinoma, melanoma, renal cell cancer or head and neck cancer. Two patients with cutaneous melanoma and one with hepatocellular carcinoma, three in total, showed partial responses.

CDR3 length equals 15 residues. V was cut by 8 bases and J by 4 bases, with 20 bases left in between. CDR1 and CDR2 (germline): LNHDA, SQIVND (reference sequence). Assay: immunoSEQ multiplex PCR; the TCRdb copy retains only in-frame clones and omits some. The table lists over 85,000 clones, around 90% of them singletons. This rearrangement joins TRBV19 to TRBJ1-1; a weak D match, TRBD1 (6 bases). The sequence was obtained from an adult with an advanced solid tumor such as melanoma, head and neck, liver or kidney cancer. The material was CD4+ or CD8+ T cells sorted from blood, obtained in a trial of the OX40 agonist ivuxolimab. The chain's CDR3 is CASHLPTGSVTEAFF. CDR3 DNA sequence: TGTGCCAGTCATTTACCTACAGGGAGCGTCACTGAAGCTTTCTTT.